The sequence of this TCR beta chain was determined in a study of low-dose radiotherapy and immunotherapy resistance in tumors. This clonotype was seen many times. Time point here: after trial treatment. Treatment reported: LDRT plus nivolumab, ipilimumab, low-dose cyclophosphamide and aspirin (RACIN trial). CDR3 length: 13 amino acids. CDR1 and CDR2 from the germline V gene are SNHLY and FYNNEI. The V gene lost 6 bases and the J gene lost 5 bases, with 13 bases spanning the gap. With TRAV- and TRBV-specific primers, first-strand cDNA was made, covering the alpha and beta chains. Over roughly 20 PCR cycles, TCRs were amplified from a constant-region primer and V-primer adapter. From the reads, TCRdb called clonotypes with MiXCR, one entry per CDR3 protein. The table records under 75,000 distinct CDR3 sequences, under 30% of them present only once.

The TCR sequence derives from a male donor with prostate cancer. The sample here was PBMCs, taken after low-dose radiotherapy plus immunotherapy. This rearrangement joins TRBV2 to TRBJ2-5; D perhaps matches TRBD2 (7 bases). This CDR3 is CASSRGLIETQYF. CDR3 in DNA: TGTGCCAGCAGCAGGGGACTAATTGAGACCCAGTACTTC.